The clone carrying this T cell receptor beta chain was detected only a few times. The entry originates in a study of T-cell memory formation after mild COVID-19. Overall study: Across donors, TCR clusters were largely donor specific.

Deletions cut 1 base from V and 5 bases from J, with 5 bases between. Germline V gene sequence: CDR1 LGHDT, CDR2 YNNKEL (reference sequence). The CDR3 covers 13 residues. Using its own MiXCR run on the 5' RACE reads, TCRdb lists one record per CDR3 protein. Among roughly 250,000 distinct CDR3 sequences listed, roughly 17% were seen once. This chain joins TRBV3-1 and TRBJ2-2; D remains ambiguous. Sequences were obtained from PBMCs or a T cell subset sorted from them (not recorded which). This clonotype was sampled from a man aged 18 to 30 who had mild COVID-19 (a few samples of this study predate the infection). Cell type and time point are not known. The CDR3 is CASSQAGTGELFF. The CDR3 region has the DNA TGTGCCAGCAGCCAAGCCGGGACCGGGGAGCTGTTTTTT.